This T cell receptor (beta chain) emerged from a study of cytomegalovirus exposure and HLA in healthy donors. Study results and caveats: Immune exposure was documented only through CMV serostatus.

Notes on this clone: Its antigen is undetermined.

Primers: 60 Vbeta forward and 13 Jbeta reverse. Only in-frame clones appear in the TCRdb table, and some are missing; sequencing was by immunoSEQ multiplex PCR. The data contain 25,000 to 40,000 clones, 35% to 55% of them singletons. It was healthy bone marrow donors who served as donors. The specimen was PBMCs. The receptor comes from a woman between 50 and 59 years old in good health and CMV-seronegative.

In nucleotides, the CDR3 is TGTGCCAGCAGCTCATTAGGGGTCACTGAAGCTTTCTTT. Translating it yields CASSSLGVTEAFF. This rearrangement joins TRBV7-8 to TRBJ1-1, with a tentative D call TRBD1 (5 bases). This CDR3 comprises 13 residues. The germline CDR1 and CDR2 sequences are SGHVS and FQNEAQ. V gave up 4 bases and J gave up 4 bases, with 10 bases separating them. The whole variable domain, remainder taken from reference TRBV7-8 and TRBJ1-1, is GAGVSQSPRYKVAKRGQDVALRCDPISGHVSLFWYQQALGQGPEFLTYFQNEAQLDKSGLPSDRFFAERPEGSVSTLKIQRTQQEDSAVYLCASSSLGVTEAFFGQGTRLTVV.